This record looks at one T cell receptor (beta chain) sequence and its context. As yet, its antigen is unknown. Being one base from a much bigger clone, this may be a read error. After removal of 3 bases from V and 3 bases from J, the junction contained 2 bases not matched to a gene. Germline V gene data show CDR1 as SGHAT and CDR2 as FQDESV (reference sequence). CDR3 length: 15 amino acids. After constant-region reverse-primer amplification, full-length variable regions underwent semi-nested PCR with Nested Universal Primer A. TCRdb reprocessed the 5' RACE reads via MiXCR and lists one record per CDR3 protein. The sample holds roughly 13,000 distinct CDR3 sequences, around a quarter seen once. The study's findings and limits: The TCR gene usage of tumor memory CD4+ T cells clustered together with blood and lymph node memory CD4+ cells and with lymph node naive CD4+ cells. Tumor Treg TCRs overlapped most with tumor naive CD4+ cells.

This chain links TRBV11-1 with TRBJ2-1; TRBD1 matches at 10 bases. Sequencing was performed on naive CD4+ T cells sorted from blood. Subset meaning: naive CD4+ T cells, CD4+CD45RA+CD25-. The clonotype comes from a female donor with breast cancer. The CDR3: CASSLGQGFYNEQFF. The CDR3 DNA follows: TGTGCCAGCAGCTTGGGACAGGGGTTCTACAATGAGCAGTTCTTC.